This T cell receptor (beta chain) was retrieved from a study of vaccination and CD4 T cells after COVID-19. Study context: Subjects got two shots of BNT162b2 or mRNA-1273 vaccine.

The germline V gene has CDR1 MNHEY and CDR2 SVGEGT. This CDR3 has 14 amino acids. With V trimmed by 5 bases and J by 7 bases, 8 bases remained unmatched. Treatment given: roughly 11-day PBMC culture with coronavirus spike peptide pools or control peptides (ViraFEST assay). PBMCs, plated at about 2 million per well, were grown in the presence of roughly 9.2 IU/ml IL-2 and 8.5 to 10 ug/ml peptide pools. Cultured CD4+ T-cell DNA underwent Oncomine TCR Beta short-read sequencing. MiXCR, applied by TCRdb to the PCR reads, yields one record per CDR3 protein. The sample consists of fewer than 15,000 distinct CDR3 sequences, around 70% of them appearing once. Study-level points and caveats: Rising from around 20 to 38, the median of SARS-CoV-2-reactive clonotypes did not change significantly. This study had few convalescent patients and no early post-infection samples.

In regard to this clonotype: Its antigen is as yet unknown.

The sample consisted of CD4+ T cells from blood, cultured in vitro. This rearrangement joins TRBV6-2 or TRBV6-3 to TRBJ1-5; 7 bases match TRBD1. The sequence derives from a human donor who had recovered from COVID-19. The CDR3 DNA sequence: TGTGCCAGCAGTATCCCACACAGGGGACAGCCCCAGCATTTT. It is translated as CASSIPHRGQPQHF.